The 12 T cell receptor beta chains listed next were all sequenced from one sample in a study of blood T cell repertoires in COVID-19. Sequenced by immunoSEQ multiplex PCR; TCRdb stores in-frame clones only, minus some. Of around 220,000 clones in the sample, around 86% were seen once. Sequenced: peripheral blood. The source of these receptors is a human donor in a cohort sampled during active COVID-19.

The chain is built from TRBV29-1 and TRBJ1-4; perhaps TRBD1 as D (5 bases). This CDR3 is 15 amino acids long. Trimming took off 6 bases at V and 3 bases at J, with 17 bases between the two ends. Germline CDR1 and CDR2: SQVTM and ANQGSEA. CDR3 DNA: TGCAGCGTCCTTAAGGGAAGGGGTGCTAATGAAAAACTGTTTTTT. Translating gives CSVLKGRGANEKLFF. The variable domain in full, completed from reference TRBV29-1 and TRBJ1-4, reads SAVISQKPSRDICQRGTSLTIQCQVDSQVTMMFWYRQQPGQSLTLIATANQGSEATYESGFVIDKFPISRPNLTFSTLTVSNMSPEDSSIYLCSVLKGRGANEKLFFGSGTQLSVL.

The chain joins TRBV6-5 to TRBJ2-7, with D possibly TRBD1 on 6 matching bases. CDR3 length: 14 amino acids. Germline CDR1 is MNHEY and CDR2 is SVGAGI. The germline V and J ends were trimmed by 2 bases and 5 bases, with 13 bases remaining between them. The CDR3 nucleotides are TGTGCCAGCAGTTACGACAGGATTGTCGACGAGCAGTACTTC. This codes for CASSYDRIVDEQYF.

V usage is TRBV19 and J usage is TRBJ1-6, with TRBD1 identical over 9 bases. Trimming took 5 bases from V and 8 from J; bases not matched to a gene: 4. Germline CDR1 LNHDA, CDR2 SQIVND (reference sequence). CDR3 length: 14 residues. CDR3 region: CASSRGQGYSPLHF. CDR3 DNA: TGTGCCAGTAGTCGGGGACAGGGATATTCACCCCTCCACTTT.

The chain carries TRBV15 and TRBJ2-5; D is unresolved. Germline assignment: CDR1 LNHNV and CDR2 YYDKDF (reference sequence). Trimming removed 0 bases from V and 7 bases from J, with 6 bases in between. CDR3 length: 12 amino acids. As DNA, the CDR3 is TGTGCCACCAGCAGAGATCGTTTGACCCAGTACTTC. Its translation is CATSRDRLTQYF.

The genes are TRBV7-9 and TRBJ2-7, with D perhaps TRBD1 (6 bases). Germline CDR1 SEHNR, CDR2 FQNEAQ (reference sequence). V dropped 4 bases and J dropped 0 bases, with 13 bases sitting between them. There are 15 residues in the CDR3. The CDR3 loop is CASSSRDTLSYEQYF. The CDR3 DNA follows: TGTGCCAGCAGCTCCCGGGACACCCTCTCCTACGAGCAGTACTTC.

The chain recombines TRBV19 with TRBJ1-4, with TRBD1 as a possible D gene (5 bases). V lost 4 bases to trimming and J lost 0 bases, with 18 bases between them. This CDR3 is 18 amino acids long. From germline, CDR1 is LNHDA and CDR2 SQIVND (reference sequence). The DNA for the CDR3 is TGTGCCAGTAGTACCCACACGCAGGGACTAGCAACTAATGAAAAACTGTTTTTT. This sequence encodes CASSTHTQGLATNEKLFF.

The chain uses TRBV28 and TRBJ2-1; D perhaps matches TRBD1 (7 bases). V lost 8 bases and J lost 9, with 14 bases in between. Germline CDR1 MDHEN, CDR2 SYDVKM. The CDR3 consists of 12 residues. The CDR3 nucleotides read TGTGCCAGCCAGGGGGTTAGCGGTGAGCAGTTCTTC. Its translation: CASQGVSGEQFF.

The chain is built from TRBV9 and TRBJ2-5; 8 bases agree with TRBD1. V gave up 4 bases and J gave up 3 bases; unmatched junction bases: 2. Germline V gene lookup returns CDR1 SGDLS and CDR2 YYNGEE. The CDR3 is 13 amino acids. The DNA for the CDR3 is TGTGCCAGCAGCTTGACAGGGGAAGAGACCCAGTACTTC. The encoded protein is CASSLTGEETQYF.

The rearrangement links TRBV5-1 to TRBJ2-7, with TRBD2 identical over 9 bases. V gave up 2 bases and J gave up 4 bases; unmatched junction bases: 4. This CDR3 spans 14 amino acids. Looked up from germline, CDR1 is SGHRS and CDR2 is YFSETQ. The CDR3 DNA is TGCGCCAGCAGCTTTAGCGGGAGTCTATACGAGCAGTACTTC. This encodes CASSFSGSLYEQYF.

This clone was counted once. V is TRBV7-2 and J is TRBJ1-2; D unresolved. Germline V gene sequence: CDR1 SGHTA, CDR2 FQGNSA. The CDR3 runs to 14 residues. V lost 1 base, J lost 2 bases, and 8 bases lay in between. CDR3 region: CASSLDARNYGYTF. In DNA form, the CDR3 reads TGTGCCAGCAGCTTAGATGCGAGAAACTATGGCTACACCTTC. Based on the CDR3 plus reference TRBV7-2 and TRBJ1-2, the full variable domain is GAGVSQSPSNKVTEKGKDVELRCDPISGHTALYWYRQSLGQGLEFLIYFQGNSAPDKSGLPSDRFSAERTGGSVSTLTIQRTQQEDSAVYLCASSLDARNYGYTFGSGTRLTVV.

Ten or more counts support this clone. J is TRBJ2-1 and V is TRBV27, with 7 bases aligning to TRBD2. The germline V gene encodes CDR1 MNHEY and CDR2 SMNVEV (reference sequence). V lost 5 bases to trimming and J lost 0 bases; unmatched junction nucleotides: 1. The CDR3 length is 14 residues. CDR3 residues: CASSERDSYNEQFF. The CDR3 DNA follows: TGTGCCAGCAGTGAGCGGGACTCCTACAATGAGCAGTTCTTC.

The chain joins TRBV9 to TRBJ1-3, with TRBD1 matching 7 bases. This CDR3 comprises 16 residues. CDR1 and CDR2 (germline): SGDLS, YYNGEE. Trimming took 4 bases from V and 4 from J; bases not matched to a gene: 11. The CDR3 nucleotides read TGTGCCAGCAGCCCCCGACAGGGCGGTCGAGGAAACACCATATATTTT. It is translated as CASSPRQGGRGNTIYF.